This TCR beta chain comes out of a study of human T cells and chemical hapten exposure. Overall study findings and caveats: Expanded TCRs were compared with controls, and the expanded TCRs formed significantly more large CDR3 similarity clusters.

Unique molecular identifiers were linked by the library to individual cDNA molecules. A single record per CDR3 protein comes from TCRdb applying MiXCR to the RACE reads. Of more than 65,000 distinct CDR3 sequences listed, roughly 7.6% were seen once; the top ten hold about 1.6%. Ten or more counts support this clonotype. Its antigen is currently unknown. Time point of the sample: patch test 1, 2 weeks after DPC sensitization. Treatment: therapeutic diphenylcyclopropenone sensitization with weekly scalp DPC. Alopecia patients between 18 and 70 years old and suitable for DPC were used as donors. RNA extraction used unfractionated whole blood as the source of total RNA. The sample consisted of whole blood, taken in connection with sensitization to the hapten diphenylcyclopropenone (DPC). This clonotype was sampled from a woman between 25 and 40 years old with alopecia areata. Some clones in this sample may be carry-over from other donors' samples.

In DNA, the CDR3 is TGCGCCAGCAGCTTCCGGGCAGGGGGCCTAGATACGCAGTATTTT. Amino acids: CASSFRAGGLDTQYF. The V gene is TRBV5-1, the J gene TRBJ2-3, with TRBD1 matching 8 bases. This CDR3 is built from 15 residues. V lost 2 bases, J lost 5 bases, and 7 bases stayed unmatched. CDR1 is SGHRS and CDR2 is YFSETQ in the germline V gene.